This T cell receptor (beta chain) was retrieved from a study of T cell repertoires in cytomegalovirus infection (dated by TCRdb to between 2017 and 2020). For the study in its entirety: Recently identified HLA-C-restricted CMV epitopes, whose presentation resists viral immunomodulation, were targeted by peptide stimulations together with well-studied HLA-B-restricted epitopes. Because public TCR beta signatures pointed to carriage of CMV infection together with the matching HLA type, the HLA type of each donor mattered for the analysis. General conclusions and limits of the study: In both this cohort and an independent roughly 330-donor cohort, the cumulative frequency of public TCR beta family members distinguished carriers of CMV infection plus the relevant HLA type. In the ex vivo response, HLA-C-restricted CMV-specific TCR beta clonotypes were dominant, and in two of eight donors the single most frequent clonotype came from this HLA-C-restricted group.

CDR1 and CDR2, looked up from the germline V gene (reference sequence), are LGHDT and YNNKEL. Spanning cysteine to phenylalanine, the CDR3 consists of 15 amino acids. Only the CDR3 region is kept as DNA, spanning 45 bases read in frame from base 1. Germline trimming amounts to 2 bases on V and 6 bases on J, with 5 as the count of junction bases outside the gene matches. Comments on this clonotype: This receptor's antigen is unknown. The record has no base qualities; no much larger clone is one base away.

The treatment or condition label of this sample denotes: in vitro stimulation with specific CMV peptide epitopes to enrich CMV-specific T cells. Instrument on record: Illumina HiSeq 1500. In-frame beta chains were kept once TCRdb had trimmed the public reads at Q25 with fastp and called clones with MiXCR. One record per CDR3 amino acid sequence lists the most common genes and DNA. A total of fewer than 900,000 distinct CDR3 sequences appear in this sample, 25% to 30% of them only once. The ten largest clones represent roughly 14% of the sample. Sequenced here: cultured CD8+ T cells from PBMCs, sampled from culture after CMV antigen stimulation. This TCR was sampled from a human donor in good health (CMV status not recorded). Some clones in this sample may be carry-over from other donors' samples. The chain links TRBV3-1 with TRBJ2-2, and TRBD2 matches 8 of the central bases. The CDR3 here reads CASSQRPAGAGELFF. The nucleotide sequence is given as TGTGCCAGCAGCCAAAGGCCAGCGGGGGCCGGGGAGCTGTTTTTT.